The 32 T cell receptor beta chains presented below share a single source sample, sequenced in a study of blood T cells in healthy people across ages. Primed by a sample-barcoded 5' primer and a J-beta primer mix, a second PCR proceeded for 7 to 11 cycles. TCRdb used MiXCR to reprocess the 5' RACE reads, holding one entry per CDR3 protein. The table has under 1,100,000 distinct CDR3 sequences, roughly 24% seen once. Another study also made use of these data, one on T cells of mothers and their children.

Sequencing input: blood. These TCRs come from a girl aged 2 to 10 in good health.

This clonotype showed up just a few times. The chain joins TRBV29-1 to TRBJ2-7; D gene unclear. The CDR3 covers 11 residues. Germline values: CDR1 SQVTM, CDR2 ANQGSEA. Between the trimmed V and J ends, which lost 4 bases and 6 bases, there was a span of 10 bases. CDR3 sequence reads: CSVVVGLEQYF. The CDR3 nucleotides are TGCAGCGTTGTGGTCGGTCTCGAGCAGTACTTC.

This chain joins TRBV11-2 and TRBJ2-5; no firm D call. The DNA matches TRBJ2-7 better at its end, which makes the J call doubtful. CDR1 and CDR2 (germline): SGHAT, FQNNGV. The CDR3 has 15 amino acids. The CDR3 loop is CASSSRVGLYYEQYF. The CDR3 DNA reads as TGTGCCAGCAGTTCTAGGGTGGGCCTCTACTACGAGCAGTACTTC.

This clonotype was counted a single time. V and J are TRBV12-5 and TRBJ2-6; 7 positions match TRBD2. Looked up from germline, CDR1 is LGHNT and CDR2 is FRNRAP. The CDR3 sequence is 16 residues long. V was pared by 8 bases and J by 0 bases, with 7 bases of the junction left unmatched. The CDR3 coding sequence is TGTGCTAGTTGGCGGGGGATTCGCTCTGGGGCCAACGTCCTGACTTTC. It encodes CASWRGIRSGANVLTF.

This clonotype turned up a few times. V is TRBV7-2 and J is TRBJ1-1; D call uncertain. V was cut by 1 base and J by 10 bases, with 10 bases left in between. The CDR3 spans 12 residues. Germline CDR1 is SGHTA and CDR2 is FQGNSA. The CDR3 DNA is TGTGCCAGCAGCTTAGTTTCAGTTGCAGCTTTCTTT. The encoded protein is CASSLVSVAAFF.

Only a few counts were recorded for this clonotype. V usage is TRBV6-5 and J usage is TRBJ1-2, with D possibly being TRBD1 (6 bases). Germline assignment: CDR1 MNHEY and CDR2 SVGAGI. The V gene lost 6 bases and the J gene lost 8 bases, with 16 bases spanning the gap. The CDR3 has 13 amino acids. In DNA, the CDR3 is TGTGCCAGCAGATCTCCGGGGGGGCTAGGCTACACCTTC. Protein product: CASRSPGGLGYTF.

The chain uses TRBV5-1 and TRBJ2-3; D gene uncertain. CDR1 is SGHRS and CDR2 is YFSETQ in the germline V gene. This CDR3 spans 16 amino acids. V shed 0 bases and J shed 1 base, with 12 bases lying between them. The CDR3 bases are TGCGCCAGCAGCTTGGCCTCAGCGTACGGCACAGATACGCAGTATTTT. This encodes CASSLASAYGTDTQYF. Based on the CDR3 plus reference TRBV5-1 and TRBJ2-3, the full variable domain is KAGVTQTPRYLIKTRGQQVTLSCSPISGHRSVSWYQQTPGQGLQFLFEYFSETQRNKGNFPGRFSGRQFSNSRSEMNVSTLELGDSALYLCASSLASAYGTDTQYFGPGTRLTVL.

The chain is built from TRBV6-5 and TRBJ1-5; D unclear. The CDR3 contains 14 residues. CDR1 and CDR2 from the germline V gene are MNHEY and SVGAGI. V was clipped by 0 bases and J by 5 bases, with 8 bases between them. The CDR3 spells CASSYSNQYQPQHF. The CDR3 region has the DNA TGTGCCAGCAGTTACTCGAATCAATATCAGCCCCAGCATTTT.

This clonotype was seen a few times. The CDR3 region is CASSLEGGENEKLFF. The CDR3 DNA reads as TGTGCCAGCAGTTTAGAGGGTGGGGAGAATGAAAAACTGTTTTTT. The J gene is TRBJ1-4, the V gene TRBV12-3 or TRBV12-4, with D unresolved. The CDR3 runs 15 residues. V was clipped by 1 base and J by 5 bases, with 11 bases between them.

In its sample, this clonotype was seen a few times. The chain is built from TRBV7-9 and TRBJ2-5; D not certain. The tail of the sequence fits TRBJ2-1 better, so the J call may be wrong. The CDR3 length is 14 residues. CDR1 and CDR2 from the germline V gene are SEHNR and FQNEAQ (reference sequence). The CDR3, as DNA: TGTGCCAGCAGCGCGGTTGGCCCACGGAATGAGCAGTTCTTC. Translated, it gives CASSAVGPRNEQFF.

The rearrangement uses TRBV4-2 and TRBJ2-5; the D call may be TRBD1 or TRBD2 (6 bases each). The assigned J gene may be wrong: the sequence end matches TRBJ2-1 better. The CDR3 consists of 15 residues. Germline V lookup: CDR1 LGHNA, CDR2 YNFKEQ. As DNA, the CDR3 is TGTGCCAGCAGCCAAGGGCAGGGGAGGTCCAATGAGCAGTTCTTC. Translated: CASSQGQGRSNEQFF.

The rearrangement links TRBV11-1 to TRBJ1-2; possibly TRBD1 for D (5 bases). This CDR3 is built from 15 residues. Per the germline V gene, CDR1 is SGHAT and CDR2 is FQDESV (reference sequence). Trimming pared 3 bases from V and 2 bases from J, leaving 13 bases between. The CDR3 region is CASSFAGPANYGYTF. The CDR3 coding sequence is TGTGCCAGCAGCTTCGCAGGGCCGGCGAACTATGGCTACACCTTC.

The chain recombines TRBV7-9 with TRBJ2-2, with 9 nucleotides matching TRBD1. Germline V gene data show CDR1 as SEHNR and CDR2 as FQNEAQ (reference sequence). V lost 8 bases and J lost 9; bases outside the gene matches: 13. The CDR3 has 15 residues. The CDR3 DNA follows: TGTGCCAGCCCCGATAGGAGACAGGGGGAGCGGGAGCTGTTTTTT. It specifies CASPDRRQGERELFF.

In this sample, this clonotype turned up a few times. V and J are TRBV5-1 and TRBJ2-7, with D tentatively TRBD1 (6 bases). This CDR3 comprises 13 residues. V lost 0 bases, J lost 6 bases, and 10 bases lay in between. Looked up from germline, CDR1 is SGHRS and CDR2 is YFSETQ. This CDR3 reads CASSLGAGAEQYF. DNA of the CDR3: TGCGCCAGCAGCTTGGGAGCAGGGGCCGAGCAGTACTTC.

The rearrangement uses TRBV29-1 and TRBJ1-2; possible D gene TRBD1, 5 bases. Germline-derived CDR1 and CDR2 are SQVTM and ANQGSEA. V gave up 8 bases and J gave up 1 base, with 8 bases separating them. CDR3 length: 11 residues. The CDR3 reads CSHDSNYGYTF. DNA for the CDR3: TGCAGCCACGACAGTAACTATGGCTACACCTTC.

This clonotype has only a few counts. The chain combines TRBV4-1 with TRBJ1-2, with 7 bases lining up with TRBD1. The CDR3 runs to 15 residues. J lost 5 bases, V lost 1 base, and 7 bases had no gene match. CDR1 is MGHRA, CDR2 YSYEKL, per germline. In nucleotides, the CDR3 is TGCGCCAGCAGCCAAGTTCGGCAGGGGGGTTATGGCTACACCTTC. This translates into CASSQVRQGGYGYTF.

This clonotype was picked up a small number of times. V gene TRBV5-6 combines with J gene TRBJ1-2, with D possibly matching TRBD1 (5 bases). CDR1 is SGHDT, CDR2 YYEEEE, per germline. Between the trimmed V and J ends, which lost 4 bases and 0 bases, there was a span of 7 bases. The CDR3 covers 13 residues. CDR3 DNA: TGTGCCAGCAGCCGGACATCTAACTATGGCTACACCTTC. Protein: CASSRTSNYGYTF.

This chain joins TRBV7-2 and TRBJ2-5, with 9 bases that match TRBD2. The CDR3 is 15 amino acids. From germline, CDR1 is SGHTA and CDR2 FQGNSA. V lost 2 bases to trimming and J lost 3 bases; unmatched junction nucleotides: 4. The CDR3 here is CASSLSPSGEETQYF. CDR3 DNA: TGTGCCAGCAGCTTATCTCCTAGCGGGGAAGAGACCCAGTACTTC.

The sample holds a few counts of this clonotype. The CDR3 reads CAIRQYAPGQGDEQYF. The CDR3 DNA is TGTGCCATCAGGCAATACGCCCCGGGACAGGGGGACGAGCAGTACTTC. This chain joins TRBV10-3 and TRBJ2-7; 11 positions agree with TRBD1. J gave up 5 bases and V 6 bases, and 12 bases lay outside the gene matches. Germline CDR1 is ENHRY and CDR2 is SYGVKD. The CDR3 sequence is 16 residues long.

This clonotype occurred once. The chain carries TRBV29-1 and TRBJ2-1; 13 nucleotides align to TRBD2. This CDR3 region has 13 residues. Germline loops: CDR1 SQVTM, CDR2 ANQGSEA. As DNA, the CDR3 is TGCAGTGATCGGACTAGCGGGAGTAATGAGCAGTTCTTC. Translated: CSDRTSGSNEQFF.

V is TRBV29-1 and J is TRBJ2-1; 9 nucleotides agree with TRBD2. V shed 3 bases, J shed 0 bases, and the junction held 6 bases outside the gene matches. There are 16 residues in the CDR3. In germline, CDR1 is SQVTM, CDR2 ANQGSEA. CDR3 sequence reads: CSVDLFSGSSYNEQFF. CDR3 sequence (DNA): TGCAGCGTTGACCTCTTTAGCGGGAGCTCCTACAATGAGCAGTTCTTC.

The chain uses TRBV11-3 and TRBJ1-2, with a weak D call TRBD1 (6 bases). V lost 5 bases, J lost 5 bases, and 18 bases lay in between. Looked up from germline, CDR1 is SGHNT and CDR2 is YENEEA. The CDR3 is made up of 15 amino acids. CDR3 protein: CASSPPGAGTYGYTF. The CDR3 coding sequence is TGTGCCAGCAGCCCCCCGGGGGCAGGGACTTATGGCTACACCTTC.

The rearrangement joins TRBV12-3 or TRBV12-4 to TRBJ2-3; the match to TRBD2 covers 14 bases. The CDR3 contains 16 residues. V lost 4 bases to trimming and J lost 10 bases; unmatched junction nucleotides: 10. CDR3 sequence reads: CASSSGTSGGGSAQYF. The CDR3 region has the DNA TGTGCCAGCAGTTCCGGGACTAGCGGGGGAGGGAGTGCGCAGTATTTT.

This clonotype was counted a few times. The chain is built from TRBV6-1 and TRBJ2-3, with 11 bases aligning to TRBD2. This CDR3 comprises 16 residues. The trim removed 6 bases at V and 2 bases at J, leaving 7 bases unmatched. The germline V gene has CDR1 MNHNS and CDR2 SASEGT. CDR3 sequence reads: CASSRNSGRATDTQYF. CDR3 DNA: TGTGCCAGCAGCCGGAATAGCGGGAGGGCCACAGATACGCAGTATTTT.

This chain connects TRBV10-2 to TRBJ2-3; 7 bases match TRBD1. V lost 8 bases, J lost 2 bases, and 4 bases stayed unmatched. Germline CDR1 is WSHSY and CDR2 is SAAADI. The CDR3 covers 13 residues. CDR3 sequence reads: CASSTGTTDTQYF. CDR3 in DNA: TGCGCCAGCTCGACAGGGACCACAGATACGCAGTATTTT.

This clonotype was seen only a few times. CDR3: CASSPDPGEKLFF. CDR3 coding DNA: TGTGCCAGCAGCCCGGACCCTGGGGAAAAACTGTTTTTT. The chain has TRBV7-2 and TRBJ1-4; no clear D gene. CDR3 length equals 13 residues. V was trimmed by 5 bases and J by 8 bases, leaving 12 bases between them. Germline assignment: CDR1 SGHTA and CDR2 FQGNSA. Together with reference TRBV7-2 and TRBJ1-4, the CDR3 gives the full variable domain: GAGVSQSPSNKVTEKGKDVELRCDPISGHTALYWYRQSLGQGLEFLIYFQGNSAPDKSGLPSDRFSAERTGGSVSTLTIQRTQQEDSAVYLCASSPDPGEKLFFGSGTQLSVL.

The V gene is TRBV28, the J gene TRBJ2-2, with D perhaps being TRBD1 or TRBD2 (5 bases each). The germline V and J ends were trimmed by 2 bases and 3 bases, with 16 bases remaining between them. This CDR3 has 17 residues. The germline CDR1 and CDR2 sequences are MDHEN and SYDVKM. The CDR3 loop reads CASSLVWGIDDTGELFF. CDR3 DNA sequence: TGTGCCAGCAGTTTAGTCTGGGGGATCGACGACACCGGGGAGCTGTTTTTT.

This chain joins TRBV12-3 or TRBV12-4 and TRBJ2-3; D is uncertain. Between the trimmed V and J ends, which lost 3 bases and 0 bases, there was a span of 7 bases. The CDR3 runs to 14 residues. The CDR3 loop is CASSFASSTDTQYF. In nucleotides, the CDR3 is TGTGCCAGCAGTTTTGCCTCTAGCACAGATACGCAGTATTTT.

V is TRBV2 and J is TRBJ1-3, with TRBD1 as a possible D gene (5 bases). Germline V gene sequence: CDR1 SNHLY, CDR2 FYNNEI. CDR3 length equals 15 residues. The V end lost 4 bases, the J end lost 5 bases, and 15 bases lay between the germline ends. The CDR3 here is CASSGFQGDRNTIYF. DNA for the CDR3: TGTGCCAGCAGTGGGTTCCAGGGCGATAGAAACACCATATATTTT. The whole variable domain, filled in from reference TRBV2 and TRBJ1-3, reads EPEVTQTPSHQVTQMGQEVILRCVPISNHLYFYWYRQILGQKVEFLVSFYNNEISEKSEIFDDQFSVERPDGSNFTLKIRSTKLEDSAMYFCASSGFQGDRNTIYFGEGSWLTVV.

This clonotype was counted only a few times. Here the CDR3 DNA reads TGTGCCAGCAGCCCAGGACTGGGGATAGATGAGCAGTTCTTC. Translation gives CASSPGLGIDEQFF. The chain couples TRBV25-1 to TRBJ2-5; possible D gene TRBD2, 5 bases. The end of the DNA fits TRBJ2-1 better, so the J call may be wrong. CDR1 and CDR2 from the germline V gene are MGHDK and SYGVNS. This CDR3 is 14 amino acids long.

This clonotype showed up just a few times. The genes are TRBV5-1 and TRBJ2-2; TRBD2 matches 9 bases. After removal of 0 bases from V and 5 bases from J, the junction contained 5 bases not matched to a gene. This CDR3 comprises 16 residues. Germline V gene data show CDR1 as SGHRS and CDR2 as YFSETQ. CDR3 amino acids: CASSLAAGGQTGELFF. The CDR3 coding sequence is TGCGCCAGCAGCTTGGCGGCGGGAGGGCAAACCGGGGAGCTGTTTTTT. Full variable domain (rest looked up from reference TRBV5-1 and TRBJ2-2): KAGVTQTPRYLIKTRGQQVTLSCSPISGHRSVSWYQQTPGQGLQFLFEYFSETQRNKGNFPGRFSGRQFSNSRSEMNVSTLELGDSALYLCASSLAAGGQTGELFFGEGSRLTVL.

This rearrangement joins TRBV10-3 to TRBJ2-1; possible D gene TRBD2, 5 bases. The germline V gene encodes CDR1 ENHRY and CDR2 SYGVKD. Trimming took 10 bases from V and 3 from J, leaving 13 bases between them. The CDR3 is made up of 13 amino acids. In DNA form, the CDR3 reads TGTGCCACCCAAGTCGGGATCTACAATGAGCAGTTCTTC. Translating gives CATQVGIYNEQFF.

The J gene is TRBJ2-1, the V gene TRBV28, with D maybe TRBD1 (5 bases). The DNA end is more similar to TRBJ2-5, so the J call may be wrong. The CDR3 is 11 residues long. The V gene's germline CDR1 is MDHEN and CDR2 SYDVKM. The CDR3 loop reads CATQGRETQYF. CDR3 coding DNA: TGTGCCACCCAGGGCAGAGAGACCCAGTACTTC.